The 26 T cell receptor beta chains listed next were all sequenced from one sample in a study of immune evolution from preneoplasia to lung adenocarcinoma. Clones were sequenced by immunoSEQ multiplex PCR, and TCRdb holds only the in-frame ones, with some missing. The sample lists roughly 5,000 clones, about 80% seen once, with roughly 8.6% in the top ten. The sequenced sample consisted of FFPE adjacent normal lung tissue. These receptors all come from a person in their sixties or seventies with lung adenocarcinoma.

The rearrangement links TRBV12-5 to TRBJ2-2; D is perhaps TRBD2 (6 bases). Trimming pared 0 bases from V and 4 bases from J, leaving 9 bases between. CDR3 length equals 15 residues. Germline CDR1 reads LGHNT; CDR2 reads FRNRAP. The CDR3 protein is CASGLVGGATGELFF. The DNA for the CDR3 is TGTGCTAGTGGTTTGGTAGGCGGGGCCACCGGGGAGCTGTTTTTT.

The chain uses TRBV30 and TRBJ1-1; possibly TRBD1 for D (6 bases). This CDR3 has 15 residues. Deletions cut 2 bases from V and 1 base from J, with 14 bases between. The germline V gene encodes CDR1 GTSNPN and CDR2 SVGIG (reference sequence). The CDR3 nucleotides read TGTGCCTGGAGTCCATGGACAGTAAGGAACACTGAAGCTTTCTTT. It codes for CAWSPWTVRNTEAFF.

The V call is TRBV29-1, the J call TRBJ1-5; D uncertain. This CDR3 has 13 residues. CDR1 and CDR2 from the germline V gene are SQVTM and ANQGSEA. Trimming cost V 4 bases and J 6 bases, with 13 bases left between them. The chain's CDR3 is CSVAQASGQPQHF. The DNA for the CDR3 is TGCAGCGTTGCTCAGGCCTCCGGTCAGCCCCAGCATTTT.

The chain employs TRBV7-6 and TRBJ2-2; D is unclear. With 1 base removed from V and 3 bases from J, the gap between germline ends came to 6 bases. CDR3 size: 14 residues. From germline, CDR1 is SGHVS and CDR2 FNYEAQ. Here the CDR3 DNA reads TGTGCCAGCAGCTTAGAAGGATACACCGGGGAGCTGTTTTTT. Protein sequence: CASSLEGYTGELFF.

J is TRBJ2-7 and V is TRBV2, with TRBD1 as a possible D gene (6 bases). V was pared by 7 bases and J by 4 bases, with 14 bases between. Per the germline V gene, CDR1 is SNHLY and CDR2 is FYNNEI. The CDR3 has 13 amino acids. DNA for the CDR3: TGTGCCAGCACTATCGTGGGGGCATACGAGCAGTACTTC. Translated, it gives CASTIVGAYEQYF.

This clone was seen only once. This chain uses TRBV7-9 with TRBJ2-2; perhaps TRBD1 as D (6 bases). The CDR3 covers 14 residues. V lost 1 base and J lost 6, with 9 bases in between. Germline CDR1 SEHNR, CDR2 FQNEAQ (reference sequence). The CDR3 nucleotides are TGTGCCAGCAGCTTAGGTGGGGGCGCCGGGGAGCTGTTTTTT. This translates into CASSLGGGAGELFF.

The V call is TRBV7-2, the J call TRBJ2-2; 8 bases are a match to TRBD1. Germline V gene data show CDR1 as SGHTA and CDR2 as FQGNSA. Germline trimming cut 1 base from V and 4 bases from J; bases unmatched to any gene: 8. The CDR3 contains 17 residues. CDR3 protein: CASSLGPVQGGTGELFF. The CDR3 DNA reads as TGTGCCAGCAGCTTAGGTCCTGTACAGGGGGGCACCGGGGAGCTGTTTTTT.

The chain recombines TRBV10-3 with TRBJ2-3; tentatively, D is TRBD2 (6 bases). Looked up from germline, CDR1 is ENHRY and CDR2 is SYGVKD. The CDR3 runs to 13 residues. V lost 6 bases and J 5 bases, leaving 12 bases between the germline ends. DNA of the CDR3: TGTGCCATCAGGGACGGGGGAGGAGATACGCAGTATTTT. It is translated as CAIRDGGGDTQYF.

The chain links TRBV4-1 to TRBJ2-1, with a weak D call TRBD2 (5 bases). The CDR3 is made up of 16 amino acids. Germline V gene sequence: CDR1 MGHRA, CDR2 YSYEKL. The V gene lost 0 bases and the J gene lost 8 bases, with 17 bases spanning the gap. In DNA form, the CDR3 reads TGCGCCAGCAGCCAAGAACTAGTAGACCACACCGATGAGCAGTTCTTC. It is translated as CASSQELVDHTDEQFF.

The CDR3 region has the DNA TGTGCCAGCAGCTTTGCTAGCGGGGGGTACCAAGAGACCCAGTACTTC. Its translation is CASSFASGGYQETQYF. The J gene is TRBJ2-5, the V gene TRBV7-2; 11 nucleotides match TRBD2. V lost 3 bases and J lost 0; bases outside the gene matches: 3. The length of the CDR3 is 16 residues. Germline assignment: CDR1 SGHTA and CDR2 FQGNSA.

The V gene is TRBV19, the J gene TRBJ1-2; possibly TRBD1 for D (6 bases). Trimming took 3 bases from V and 6 from J, leaving 11 bases between them. This CDR3 has 13 residues. Germline values: CDR1 LNHDA, CDR2 SQIVND (reference sequence). CDR3 amino acids: CASSIEQGNGYTF. In DNA, the CDR3 is TGTGCCAGTAGTATTGAACAGGGTAATGGCTACACCTTC. Drawing the rest from reference TRBV19 and TRBJ1-2, the complete variable domain is DGGITQSPKYLFRKEGQNVTLSCEQNLNHDAMYWYRQDPGQGLRLIYYSQIVNDFQKGDIAEGYSVSREKKESFPLTVTSAQKNPTAFYLCASSIEQGNGYTFGSGTRLTVV.

The chain has TRBV4-2 and TRBJ1-3; D gene unclear. Trimming left V 4 bases short and J 4 bases short, with 17 bases between. Per the germline V gene, CDR1 is LGHNA and CDR2 is YNFKEQ. This CDR3 has 16 amino acids. CDR3: CASSPRPGMGGNTIYF. The CDR3 DNA is TGTGCCAGCAGCCCAAGACCGGGGATGGGGGGAAACACCATATATTTT.

J is TRBJ2-5 and V is TRBV7-2, with TRBD1 matching over 8 bases. The CDR3 spans 14 residues. CDR1 and CDR2 (germline): SGHTA, FQGNSA. The V gene end was trimmed by 1 base and the J gene end by 5 bases; junction bases not matched to a gene: 3. CDR3 sequence: CASSLDQGAETQYF. The CDR3, as DNA: TGTGCCAGCAGCTTAGACCAGGGGGCCGAGACCCAGTACTTC.

This sequence joins TRBV19 and TRBJ1-3, with TRBD1 matching 7 bases. V lost 6 bases, J lost 5 bases, and 1 base stayed unmatched. CDR1 LNHDA and CDR2 SQIVND come from the germline V gene (reference sequence). CDR3 size: 12 residues. DNA for the CDR3: TGTGCCAGTAGACAGGGGAGAAACACCATATATTTT. Its translation: CASRQGRNTIYF.

CDR3 coding DNA: TGTGCCACCAGCAGAGAGGAGGGGAGCAATCAGCCCCAGCATTTT. Amino acid sequence: CATSREEGSNQPQHF. This chain joins TRBV15 and TRBJ1-5; D is possibly TRBD1 (5 bases). Germline V gives CDR1 LNHNV, CDR2 YYDKDF (reference sequence). The ends were cut back, 0 bases at V and 1 base at J, with 7 bases in the middle. The CDR3 is made up of 15 amino acids.

The chain employs TRBV5-1 and TRBJ1-1; D possibly corresponds to TRBD1 (6 bases). Looked up from germline, CDR1 is SGHRS and CDR2 is YFSETQ. Trimming pared 4 bases from V and 5 bases from J, leaving 15 bases between. This CDR3 spans 14 amino acids. The CDR3 spells CASSKDSTSTEAFF. The CDR3 nucleotides are TGCGCCAGCAGCAAGGACAGTACGTCGACTGAAGCTTTCTTT.

The CDR3 bases are TGTGCCAGCAGCTTGGGAGGTGGGAACATTCAGTACTTC. Protein product: CASSLGGGNIQYF. The chain uses TRBV7-3 and TRBJ2-4, with D possibly TRBD2 on 6 matching bases. In germline, CDR1 is SGHTA, CDR2 FQGTGA. This CDR3 is built from 13 residues. Trimming took 3 bases from V and 7 from J, leaving 10 bases between them.

This chain connects TRBV19 to TRBJ1-5; TRBD1 might be the D (5 bases). The CDR3 is made up of 15 amino acids. The V end lost 1 base, the J end lost 7 bases, and 14 bases lay between the germline ends. From germline, CDR1 is LNHDA and CDR2 SQIVND (reference sequence). CDR3 DNA: TGTGCCAGTAGTATAGGATGGGGCGGTGGCCAGCCCCAGCATTTT. Translation gives CASSIGWGGGQPQHF.

CDR3 nucleotides: TGCGCCAGCAGCACGGACAGGGCCACAGATACGCAGTATTTT. Translated, it gives CASSTDRATDTQYF. V and J are TRBV5-1 and TRBJ2-3; 8 nucleotides line up with TRBD1. V lost 4 bases to trimming and J lost 2 bases; unmatched junction nucleotides: 3. CDR1 SGHRS and CDR2 YFSETQ come from the germline V gene. The CDR3 extends over 14 amino acids.

The chain combines TRBV6-1 with TRBJ1-6; TRBD1 agrees at 9 bases. Germline values: CDR1 MNHNS, CDR2 SASEGT. J was trimmed by 9 bases and V by 7 bases; bases with no gene match: 7. CDR3 length equals 14 residues. CDR3 in DNA: TGTGCCAGCATTTTACGGGACAGGGTTTCACCCCTCCACTTT. Translation: CASILRDRVSPLHF.

This rearrangement joins TRBV6-5 to TRBJ2-7; D is ambiguous. The CDR3 is made up of 13 amino acids. The ends were cut back, 8 bases at V and 4 bases at J, with 15 bases in the middle. The germline V gene encodes CDR1 MNHEY and CDR2 SVGAGI. In DNA form, the CDR3 reads TGTGCCAGCTCGTGGAAGGAAACATACGAGCAGTACTTC. It is translated as CASSWKETYEQYF.

This rearrangement joins TRBV9 to TRBJ1-2; the D gene is possibly TRBD1 (5 bases). The V end lost 0 bases, the J end lost 6 bases, and 12 bases lay between the germline ends. The CDR3 spans 14 residues. Germline-derived CDR1 and CDR2 are SGDLS and YYNGEE. The CDR3 DNA follows: TGTGCCAGCAGCGTAGACGCCCTGACAGATGGCTACACCTTC. It encodes CASSVDALTDGYTF. Full variable domain (outside the CDR3, taken from reference TRBV9 and TRBJ1-2): DSGVTQTPKHLITATGQRVTLRCSPRSGDLSVYWYQQSLDQGLQFLIQYYNGEERAKGNILERFSAQQFPDLHSELNLSSLELGDSALYFCASSVDALTDGYTFGSGTRLTVV.

This clone appeared a single time. The chain couples TRBV10-2 to TRBJ2-7; D not certain. The CDR3 sequence is 14 residues long. The V gene's germline CDR1 is WSHSY and CDR2 SAAADI. Deletions cut 5 bases from V and 2 bases from J, with 13 bases between. The CDR3 coding sequence is TGCGCCAGCAGTCGAGGACCTCCTACCTACGAGCAGTACTTC. Translating it yields CASSRGPPTYEQYF.

The V gene is TRBV28, the J gene TRBJ2-7; possibly TRBD1 or TRBD2 for D (5 bases each). CDR3 length: 16 amino acids. Germline values: CDR1 MDHEN, CDR2 SYDVKM. Trimming pared 2 bases from V and 4 bases from J, leaving 18 bases between. The CDR3: CASSLNWGPTSYEQYF. DNA of the CDR3: TGTGCCAGCAGTTTAAATTGGGGACCTACCTCATACGAGCAGTACTTC.

This clone was detected only once. The V gene is TRBV29-1, the J gene TRBJ2-1; 11 bases line up with TRBD2. The germline CDR1 and CDR2 sequences are SQVTM and ANQGSEA. V trimming: 4 bases; J trimming: 7 bases; junction bases outside the gene matches: 3. The CDR3 is 13 amino acids. The CDR3 loop reads CSVVGTSGNEQFF. In nucleotides, the CDR3 is TGCAGCGTTGTTGGGACTAGCGGAAATGAGCAGTTCTTC.

V gene TRBV28 combines with J gene TRBJ1-4; 7 nucleotides match TRBD1. Trimming took 5 bases from V and 8 from J; bases not matched to a gene: 11. CDR3 length: 15 residues. Germline V CDR1 and CDR2: MDHEN, SYDVKM. The DNA of the CDR3 is TGTGCCAGCAGTGGCCCGACAGGGATGTTGGAAAAACTGTTTTTT. Translation: CASSGPTGMLEKLFF.